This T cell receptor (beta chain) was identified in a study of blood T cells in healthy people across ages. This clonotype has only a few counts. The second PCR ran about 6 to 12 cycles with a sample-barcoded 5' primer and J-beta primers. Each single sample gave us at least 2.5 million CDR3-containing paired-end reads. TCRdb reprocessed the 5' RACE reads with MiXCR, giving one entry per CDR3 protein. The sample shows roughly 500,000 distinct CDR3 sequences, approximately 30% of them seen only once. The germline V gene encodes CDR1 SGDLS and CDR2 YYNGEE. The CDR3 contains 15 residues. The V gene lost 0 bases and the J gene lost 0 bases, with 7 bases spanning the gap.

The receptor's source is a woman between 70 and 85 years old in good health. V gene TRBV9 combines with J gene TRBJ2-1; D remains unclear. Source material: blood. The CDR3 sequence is CASSVAGFSYNEQFF. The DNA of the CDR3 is TGTGCCAGCAGCGTAGCAGGATTCTCCTACAATGAGCAGTTCTTC.